The rows below give T cell receptor beta chains drawn from one sample of a study of Graves' ophthalmopathy and Graves' hyperthyroidism. MiXCR, run by TCRdb on the multiplex PCR reads, gives a single entry per CDR3 protein. The repertoire holds around 36,000 distinct CDR3 sequences, with roughly 49% as singletons. The sequenced sample was peripheral blood. The receptors here all came from an adult woman with stable Graves' hyperthyroidism. Both conserved end residues are part of each CDR3. D genes are given only for firm matches. For some rows the clone size is stated as once, few or many, or as a class when expanded; others skip it.

V gene: TRBV20-1
J gene: TRBJ2-2
D gene: TRBD2
clone size: NA
CDR3 protein: CSARRLAGEDTGELFF
CDR3 DNA: TGCAGTGCTAGGAGACTAGCGGGAGAGGACACCGGGGAGCTGTTTTTT

V gene: TRBV7-7
J gene: TRBJ2-5
D gene: NA
clone size: many
CDR3 protein: CASSPPGLGGKETQYF
CDR3 DNA: TGTGCTAGCAGCCCGCCCGGTTTGGGGGGCAAGGAGACCCAGTACTTC

V gene: TRBV2
J gene: TRBJ2-5
D gene: NA
clone size: NA
CDR3 protein: CAGRTGGTSWETQYF
CDR3 DNA: TGTGCCGGCAGAACAGGGGGGACTAGTTGGGAGACCCAGTACTTC

V gene: TRBV2
J gene: TRBJ1-5
D gene: TRBD1
clone size: NA
CDR3 protein: CASTETGANSNQPQHF
CDR3 DNA: TGTGCCAGCACCGAAACAGGGGCGAATAGCAATCAGCCCCAGCATTTT

V gene: TRBV5-8
J gene: TRBJ1-5
D gene: NA
clone size: many
CDR3 protein: CASTRTSQPQHF
CDR3 DNA: TGTGCCAGCACTCGGACCTCACAGCCCCAGCATTTT

V gene: TRBV7-3
J gene: TRBJ2-1
D gene: TRBD1
clone size: NA
CDR3 protein: CASSGDRYNEQFF
CDR3 DNA: TGTGCCAGCAGCGGGGACAGATACAATGAGCAGTTCTTC

V gene: TRBV7-9
J gene: TRBJ2-5
D gene: TRBD2
clone size: NA
CDR3 protein: CASSKRERQETQYF
CDR3 DNA: TGTGCCAGCAGCAAGCGGGAGAGACAAGAGACCCAGTACTTC

V gene: TRBV20-1
J gene: TRBJ2-7
D gene: NA
clone size: NA
CDR3 protein: CSAPQGGEQYF
CDR3 DNA: TGCAGTGCTCCCCAGGGGGGCGAGCAGTACTTC

V gene: TRBV29-1
J gene: TRBJ1-1
D gene: TRBD1
clone size: few
CDR3 protein: CSVPGTGGTEAFF
CDR3 DNA: TGCAGCGTCCCCGGGACAGGGGGCACTGAAGCTTTCTTT

V gene: TRBV20-1
J gene: TRBJ2-7
D gene: TRBD2
clone size: many
CDR3 protein: CSAGTTIYEQYF
CDR3 DNA: TGCAGTGCTGGGACTACCATCTACGAGCAGTACTTC

V gene: TRBV2
J gene: TRBJ1-5
D gene: NA
clone size: NA
CDR3 protein: CASSLDGDNQPQHF
CDR3 DNA: TGTGCCAGCAGCTTAGATGGTGACAATCAGCCCCAGCATTTT

V gene: TRBV7-3
J gene: TRBJ1-1
D gene: NA
clone size: NA
CDR3 protein: CASSSTVDAEAFF
CDR3 DNA: TGTGCCAGCAGCTCGACAGTGGACGCTGAAGCTTTCTTT

V gene: TRBV7-9
J gene: TRBJ2-7
D gene: NA
clone size: NA
CDR3 protein: CTSGLGQVASEQYF
CDR3 DNA: TGTACCAGCGGGTTAGGTCAGGTGGCAAGCGAGCAGTACTTC

V gene: TRBV18
J gene: TRBJ1-6
D gene: NA
clone size: many
CDR3 protein: CASSPDSNNSPLHF
CDR3 DNA: TGTGCCAGCTCACCGGACAGTAATAATTCACCCCTCCACTTT

V gene: TRBV7-9
J gene: TRBJ1-1
D gene: NA
clone size: few
CDR3 protein: CASSLGITEAFF
CDR3 DNA: TGTGCCAGCAGCTTAGGGATCACTGAAGCTTTCTTT

V gene: TRBV29-1
J gene: TRBJ2-5
D gene: TRBD1
clone size: NA
CDR3 protein: CSVGTGGAWETQYF
CDR3 DNA: TGCAGCGTCGGGACAGGGGGCGCCTGGGAGACCCAGTACTTC

V gene: TRBV24-1
J gene: TRBJ2-5
D gene: TRBD2
clone size: medium-sized
CDR3 protein: CATSERLAGKVETQYF
CDR3 DNA: TGTGCCACCAGTGAACGACTAGCGGGAAAGGTGGAGACCCAGTACTTC

V gene: TRBV10-3
J gene: TRBJ2-7
D gene: TRBD1
clone size: few
CDR3 protein: CAVSRGTGGLYEQYF
CDR3 DNA: TGTGCCGTCTCGCGGGGGACAGGGGGCCTCTACGAGCAGTACTTC

V gene: TRBV7-9
J gene: TRBJ1-1
D gene: NA
clone size: many
CDR3 protein: CASSLGQANPNTEAFF
CDR3 DNA: TGTGCCAGCAGCTTAGGACAGGCGAACCCCAACACTGAAGCTTTCTTT

V gene: TRBV5-1
J gene: TRBJ2-6
D gene: NA
clone size: NA
CDR3 protein: CASSLETEFTEAF
CDR3 DNA: TGCGCCAGCAGCCTTGAGACGGAGTTCACTGAAGCTTTC

V gene: TRBV5-1
J gene: TRBJ1-4
D gene: NA
clone size: many
CDR3 protein: CASGLDGPNEKLFF
CDR3 DNA: TGCGCCAGCGGGCTGGACGGACCTAATGAAAAACTGTTTTTT

V gene: TRBV6-5
J gene: TRBJ2-5
D gene: TRBD2
clone size: NA
CDR3 protein: CASSPRLAGVEQETQYF
CDR3 DNA: TGTGCCAGCAGCCCCCGACTAGCGGGAGTGGAACAAGAGACCCAGTACTTC

V gene: TRBV28
J gene: TRBJ2-7
D gene: NA
clone size: many
CDR3 protein: CASTPEAASYEQYF
CDR3 DNA: TGTGCCAGCACCCCCGAGGCGGCCTCCTACGAGCAGTACTTC

V gene: TRBV5-4
J gene: TRBJ1-1
D gene: NA
clone size: many
CDR3 protein: CASEGGTEAFF
CDR3 DNA: TGTGCCAGTGAGGGGGGAACTGAAGCTTTCTTT

V gene: TRBV12-3/TRBV12-4
J gene: TRBJ1-1
D gene: NA
clone size: few
CDR3 protein: CASSSGTENTEAFF
CDR3 DNA: TGTGCCAGCAGTTCCGGGACGGAGAACACTGAAGCTTTCTTT

V gene: TRBV20-1
J gene: TRBJ1-2
D gene: TRBD1
clone size: NA
CDR3 protein: CSARDRDRGYGYTF
CDR3 DNA: TGCAGTGCTAGAGACAGGGACAGGGGGTATGGCTACACCTTC

V gene: TRBV7-9
J gene: TRBJ2-7
D gene: NA
clone size: many
CDR3 protein: CASSRTSQGGEQYF
CDR3 DNA: TGTGCCAGCAGCCGGACTTCACAGGGAGGAGAGCAGTACTTC

V gene: TRBV7-6
J gene: TRBJ2-7
D gene: TRBD1
clone size: NA
CDR3 protein: CASSFGTGGSYEQYF
CDR3 DNA: TGTGCCAGCAGCTTTGGGACAGGGGGTTCCTACGAGCAGTACTTC

V gene: TRBV29-1
J gene: TRBJ2-2
D gene: NA
clone size: many
CDR3 protein: CSVGSPPRELFF
CDR3 DNA: TGCAGCGTCGGGAGTCCTCCTCGGGAGCTGTTTTTT